A single sample gave rise to the 19 T cell receptor beta chains below, sequenced in a study of shared clonotypes between healthy human individuals. Assay used: immunoSEQ multiplex PCR; TCRdb lists only in-frame clones, some missing. Counted here are about 490,000 clones, around 78% occurring once; the ten biggest clones make up approximately 13%. The sample was PBMCs. All receptors derive from a woman in her forties in good health. Some clones in this sample may be carry-over from other donors' samples.

This sequence joins TRBV11-2 and TRBJ2-7, with D unclear. CDR3 length: 15 residues. V lost 0 bases and J 2 bases, leaving 11 bases between the germline ends. CDR1 is SGHAT, CDR2 FQNNGV, per germline. CDR3 in amino acids: CASSLDRAPAYEQYF. Here the CDR3 DNA reads TGTGCCAGCAGCTTAGATCGGGCGCCCGCCTACGAGCAGTACTTC.

The J gene is TRBJ2-5, the V gene TRBV5-1, with a possible D match to TRBD1 (6 bases). In germline, CDR1 is SGHRS, CDR2 YFSETQ. V lost 0 bases and J lost 5, with 11 bases in between. The CDR3 consists of 14 residues. The CDR3 sequence is CASSLAGTGETQYF. The CDR3 nucleotides are TGCGCCAGCAGCTTGGCGGGAACAGGGGAGACCCAGTACTTC. Based on the CDR3 plus reference TRBV5-1 and TRBJ2-5, the full variable domain is KAGVTQTPRYLIKTRGQQVTLSCSPISGHRSVSWYQQTPGQGLQFLFEYFSETQRNKGNFPGRFSGRQFSNSRSEMNVSTLELGDSALYLCASSLAGTGETQYFGPGTRLLVL.

The chain combines TRBV30 with TRBJ1-4; TRBD1 aligns across 9 bases. CDR1 is GTSNPN, CDR2 SVGIG, per germline (reference sequence). The CDR3 consists of 12 residues. After removal of 1 base from V and 10 bases from J, the junction contained 1 base not matched to a gene. The CDR3 region is CAWSGQGGKLFF. The CDR3 DNA sequence: TGTGCCTGGAGTGGACAGGGGGGAAAACTGTTTTTT.

This clone was counted a few times. Other DNA sequences within the sample encode an identical CDR3. The chain has TRBV4-1 and TRBJ1-5, with 8 bases fitting TRBD1. The germline V gene encodes CDR1 MGHRA and CDR2 YSYEKL. CDR3 length: 16 residues. After removal of 0 bases from V and 6 bases from J, the junction contained 7 bases not matched to a gene. Here the CDR3 DNA reads TGCGCCAGCAGCCAAGACAGGACAGGGAGTATTCAGCCCCAGCATTTT. Translated, it gives CASSQDRTGSIQPQHF.

In the case of this clone: A much larger clone is a single base away; this may be a read error. Distinct nucleotide sequences in the sample also encode this CDR3. The gene calls are TRBV7-8 and TRBJ2-2; TRBD2 matches at 8 bases. The CDR3 runs 15 residues. Germline CDR1 is SGHVS and CDR2 is FQNEAQ. The trim removed 2 bases at V and 1 base at J, leaving 0 bases unmatched. The DNA of the CDR3 is TGTGCCAGCAGCTTAACTAGCGGGAACACCGGGGAGCTGTTTTTT. It specifies CASSLTSGNTGELFF.

This sequence joins TRBV7-2 and TRBJ2-7, with D possibly being TRBD1 (6 bases). This CDR3 is 13 amino acids long. Germline assignment: CDR1 SGHTA and CDR2 FQGNSA. Trimming shortened V by 4 bases and J by 3 bases, and 10 bases separated the two germline ends. The CDR3 region is CASSSGGGYEQYF. CDR3 coding DNA: TGTGCCAGCAGCTCTGGGGGCGGCTACGAGCAGTACTTC.

This clone was counted only a few times. The rearrangement joins TRBV5-1 to TRBJ2-3; D not certain. There are 11 residues in the CDR3. V dropped 4 bases and J dropped 4 bases, with 4 bases sitting between them. Germline V gives CDR1 SGHRS, CDR2 YFSETQ. CDR3 sequence reads: CASSRADTQYF. The CDR3 nucleotides are TGCGCCAGCAGCCGTGCAGATACGCAGTATTTT.

This chain uses TRBV7-8 with TRBJ2-1, with 11 bases aligning to TRBD2. CDR3 length: 15 residues. Per the germline V gene, CDR1 is SGHVS and CDR2 is FQNEAQ. Unmatched junction bases numbered 7, after V lost 5 bases and J lost 7 bases. This chain's CDR3 is CASSNHLAGGNEQFF. As DNA, the CDR3 is TGTGCCAGCAGCAACCACTTAGCGGGAGGGAATGAGCAGTTCTTC. The full variable domain, rest sourced from reference TRBV7-8 and TRBJ2-1, is GAGVSQSPRYKVAKRGQDVALRCDPISGHVSLFWYQQALGQGPEFLTYFQNEAQLDKSGLPSDRFFAERPEGSVSTLKIQRTQQEDSAVYLCASSNHLAGGNEQFFGPGTRLTVL.

This sequence joins TRBV29-1 and TRBJ2-7; D unresolved. The CDR3 totals 12 residues. Trimming left V 4 bases short and J 6 bases short, with 13 bases between. Germline V gives CDR1 SQVTM, CDR2 ANQGSEA. Here the CDR3 reads CSVGAALGEQYF. The DNA of the CDR3 is TGCAGCGTTGGGGCGGCACTGGGCGAGCAGTACTTC.

The chain combines TRBV6-6 with TRBJ2-2; D is unclear. The CDR3 has 16 residues. Germline assignment: CDR1 MNHNY and CDR2 SVGAGI (reference sequence). V was clipped by 7 bases and J by 0 bases, with 15 bases between them. The CDR3 DNA reads TGTGCCAGCAACCCAGAGCTAGTCGCGAACACCGGGGAGCTGTTTTTT. Translated, it gives CASNPELVANTGELFF.

This clone has a single count. The chain recombines TRBV10-3 with TRBJ2-1; possible D gene TRBD2, 7 bases. V was clipped by 0 bases and J by 6 bases, with 15 bases between them. This CDR3 has 16 amino acids. The germline V gene encodes CDR1 ENHRY and CDR2 SYGVKD. Written as DNA, the CDR3 is TGTGCCATCAGTGAGTCTAGGGGGGGTAAGGTCAATGAGCAGTTCTTC. This sequence encodes CAISESRGGKVNEQFF.

This rearrangement joins TRBV6-5 to TRBJ1-2; D is uncertain. The length of the CDR3 is 14 residues. Germline V CDR1 and CDR2: MNHEY, SVGAGI. V was cut by 0 bases and J by 2 bases, with 7 bases left in between. The CDR3 is CASSYSRQNYGYTF. As DNA, the CDR3 is TGTGCCAGCAGTTACTCGAGGCAGAACTATGGCTACACCTTC.

The chain recombines TRBV29-1 with TRBJ1-1; 7 nucleotides line up with TRBD1. The CDR3 has 13 residues. Germline lookup yields CDR1 SQVTM and CDR2 ANQGSEA. The V segment lost 5 bases and the J segment 4 bases; nucleotides outside the gene matches: 7. Written as DNA, the CDR3 is TGCAGCGTTTCCCAGGGGGACCTCACTGAAGCTTTCTTT. This sequence encodes CSVSQGDLTEAFF.

Worth noting for this clone: This likely came from a read error, as a far larger clone is one base away. The same CDR3 arises from other DNA sequences in this sample as well. J is TRBJ2-7 and V is TRBV4-2, with D unclear. V lost 2 bases and J lost 3, with 20 bases in between. There are 17 residues in the CDR3. Germline V gene sequence: CDR1 LGHNA, CDR2 YNFKEQ. DNA of the CDR3: TGTGCCAGCAGCCAATCGGTATCGCGAGAGATTCTCTACGAGCAGTACTTC. Its protein is CASSQSVSREILYEQYF.

The CDR3 region is CASSLSSGGMDDLSNQPQHF. DNA for the CDR3: TGTGCCAGCAGCTTAAGTTCCGGGGGCATGGACGACTTGAGCAATCAGCCCCAGCATTTT. The V gene is TRBV7-3, the J gene TRBJ1-5, with D tentatively TRBD1 (6 bases). V dropped 1 base and J dropped 1 base, with 23 bases sitting between them. This CDR3 is 20 amino acids long. The germline gives CDR1 SGHTA, CDR2 FQGTGA.

The gene calls are TRBV12-5 and TRBJ2-7; D ambiguous. The CDR3 has 15 amino acids. Trimming cost V 6 bases and J 2 bases, with 17 bases left between them. The V gene's germline CDR1 is LGHNT and CDR2 FRNRAP. The CDR3 sequence is CASGTALNRTYEQYF. CDR3 nucleotide sequence: TGTGCTAGTGGGACGGCCCTTAATCGAACCTACGAGCAGTACTTC.

This clone has a handful of counts. The chain is built from TRBV9 and TRBJ2-3; D ambiguous. CDR3 size: 15 residues. The germline V gene encodes CDR1 SGDLS and CDR2 YYNGEE. Trimming pared 0 bases from V and 8 bases from J, leaving 16 bases between. The DNA for the CDR3 is TGTGCCAGCAGCGTAGCCCCCGACTTTAGTAGTACGCAGTATTTT. This gives the protein CASSVAPDFSSTQYF.

V and J are TRBV10-1 and TRBJ2-5, with 10 nucleotides matching TRBD1. After removal of 3 bases from V and 4 bases from J, the junction contained 8 bases not matched to a gene. Germline CDR1 is WNHNN and CDR2 is SYGVQD (reference sequence). The CDR3 is 16 residues long. CDR3 nucleotide sequence: TGCGCCAGCAGTGATACAGGGACAGGGGTTCGAGAGACCCAGTACTTC. Translating it yields CASSDTGTGVRETQYF.

The rearrangement uses TRBV12-5 and TRBJ1-1; D ambiguous. CDR3 length equals 13 residues. Germline V gene data show CDR1 as LGHNT and CDR2 as FRNRAP. The V end was cut by 5 bases, the J end by 2 bases, with 9 bases between. The CDR3 nucleotides read TGTGCTAGTGGTCCCGGTTTCAACACTGAAGCTTTCTTT. Translating it yields CASGPGFNTEAFF.